These T cell receptor beta chains were read from a single sample in a study of blood T cell repertoires in COVID-19. The data were produced by immunoSEQ multiplex PCR, yet TCRdb's version contains in-frame clones alone and is incomplete. The sample holds under 200,000 clones, 70% to 90% seen once. Sequencing used peripheral blood. These receptors were taken from a woman aged 45-65 years with COVID-19, enrolled during active disease. CDR3s include the opening cysteine and the closing phenylalanine or tryptophan. Fields, in order: D gene, clone size, J gene, V gene, CDR3 DNA, CDR3 protein. D genes are given only for firm matches. Rows give clone size only sometimes, using once, few, many, or a class for an expanded clone.

d_gene: TRBD1; abundance: few; j_gene: TRBJ2-3; v_gene: TRBV7-2; CDR3nt: TGTGCCAGCAGCTACAGGGGTCCTTGGGAAGATACGCAGTATTTT; CDR3aa: CASSYRGPWEDTQYF
d_gene: TRBD2; abundance: NA; j_gene: TRBJ2-3; v_gene: TRBV7-3; CDR3nt: TGTGCCAGCAGCCCAAGCGGGGGGAAGACAGATACGCAGTATTTT; CDR3aa: CASSPSGGKTDTQYF
d_gene: NA; abundance: NA; j_gene: TRBJ1-2; v_gene: TRBV10-3; CDR3nt: TGTGCCATCAGTGAGCCCCGAATGAAGGACAGTGATAACTATGGCTACACCTTC; CDR3aa: CAISEPRMKDSDNYGYTF
d_gene: TRBD2; abundance: NA; j_gene: TRBJ2-3; v_gene: TRBV5-1; CDR3nt: TGCGCCAGCAGCTACCTAGCGGGGGAGATCACAGATACGCAGTATTTT; CDR3aa: CASSYLAGEITDTQYF
d_gene: TRBD2; abundance: NA; j_gene: TRBJ2-5; v_gene: TRBV30; CDR3nt: TGTGCCTGGAGTCCCGCTAGCGGGGGGCAGGAGACCCAGTACTTC; CDR3aa: CAWSPASGGQETQYF
d_gene: NA; abundance: NA; j_gene: TRBJ1-2; v_gene: TRBV12-5; CDR3nt: TGTGCTAGTGCCCGGTGGGCAGGGCTTGGCTACACCTTC; CDR3aa: CASARWAGLGYTF
d_gene: NA; abundance: NA; j_gene: TRBJ2-7; v_gene: TRBV4-1; CDR3nt: TGCGCCAGCAGCCAAGACAGGTGGAACGAGCAGTACTTC; CDR3aa: CASSQDRWNEQYF
d_gene: NA; abundance: NA; j_gene: TRBJ1-2; v_gene: TRBV4-1; CDR3nt: TGCGCCAGCAGCCATGGGGGCCTGGCAGGGACGAGCGGCTACACCTTC; CDR3aa: CASSHGGLAGTSGYTF
d_gene: TRBD1; abundance: NA; j_gene: TRBJ1-3; v_gene: TRBV4-1; CDR3nt: TGCGCCAGCAGCCTGGGACAGCTGTCCTCTGGAAACACCATATATTTT; CDR3aa: CASSLGQLSSGNTIYF
d_gene: TRBD1; abundance: NA; j_gene: TRBJ1-1; v_gene: TRBV7-3; CDR3nt: TGTGCCAGCAGTTTCACAGGGGGCGGGACTGAAGCTTTCTTT; CDR3aa: CASSFTGGGTEAFF
d_gene: TRBD1; abundance: NA; j_gene: TRBJ1-3; v_gene: TRBV6-1; CDR3nt: TGTGCCAGCAGTGATCTAGTGGGGACAGCTGGAAACACCATATATTTT; CDR3aa: CASSDLVGTAGNTIYF
d_gene: NA; abundance: few; j_gene: TRBJ1-1; v_gene: TRBV6-6; CDR3nt: TGTGCCAGCAGTCATGGTGAAGCTAACACTGAAGCTTTCTTT; CDR3aa: CASSHGEANTEAFF
d_gene: NA; abundance: NA; j_gene: TRBJ1-2; v_gene: TRBV7-9; CDR3nt: TGTGCCAGCAGCAGAGGGTATTCAGGCTACACCTTC; CDR3aa: CASSRGYSGYTF
d_gene: NA; abundance: NA; j_gene: TRBJ2-7; v_gene: TRBV25-1; CDR3nt: TGTGCCAGCAGTGACCGTGTCCACGAGCAGTACTTC; CDR3aa: CASSDRVHEQYF
d_gene: NA; abundance: NA; j_gene: TRBJ2-3; v_gene: TRBV18; CDR3nt: TGTGCCAGCTCACCATACCTGCGAATGAGCACAGATACGCAGTATTTT; CDR3aa: CASSPYLRMSTDTQYF
d_gene: NA; abundance: NA; j_gene: TRBJ1-2; v_gene: TRBV18; CDR3nt: TGTGCCAGCTCACCTGGACAGAGAGCTAACTATGGCTACACCTTC; CDR3aa: CASSPGQRANYGYTF
d_gene: TRBD2; abundance: once; j_gene: TRBJ2-3; v_gene: TRBV19; CDR3nt: TGTGCCAGTGGGCTAGCGGCTACCTCTCCCACAGATACGCAGTATTTT; CDR3aa: CASGLAATSPTDTQYF
d_gene: NA; abundance: NA; j_gene: TRBJ1-2; v_gene: TRBV4-1; CDR3nt: TGCGCCAGCAGCCCAGAGGGGCAGGCAGCTAACTATGGCTACACCTTC; CDR3aa: CASSPEGQAANYGYTF
d_gene: NA; abundance: NA; j_gene: TRBJ1-5; v_gene: TRBV4-3; CDR3nt: TGCGCCAGCAGCCGAGGGTGGGGCAATCAGCCCCAGCATTTT; CDR3aa: CASSRGWGNQPQHF
d_gene: TRBD1; abundance: NA; j_gene: TRBJ1-3; v_gene: TRBV4-1; CDR3nt: TGCGCCAGCAGCCAAGATCAGACAGGGGCGGGAAACACCATATATTTT; CDR3aa: CASSQDQTGAGNTIYF
d_gene: TRBD1; abundance: NA; j_gene: TRBJ1-2; v_gene: TRBV30; CDR3nt: TGTGCCTGGAGTACGGGACAGGGCAAAAATGGCTACACCTTC; CDR3aa: CAWSTGQGKNGYTF
d_gene: TRBD1; abundance: NA; j_gene: TRBJ1-1; v_gene: TRBV3-1/TRBV3-2; CDR3nt: TGTGCCAGCAGCCGCAGGGGGGTAGGGGGAGCTTTCTTT; CDR3aa: CASSRRGVGGAFF
d_gene: NA; abundance: NA; j_gene: TRBJ2-3; v_gene: TRBV7-2; CDR3nt: TGTGCCAGCAGCCCCTCCCGGGGGGCCACAGATACGCAGTATTTT; CDR3aa: CASSPSRGATDTQYF
d_gene: TRBD1; abundance: NA; j_gene: TRBJ2-7; v_gene: TRBV13; CDR3nt: TGTGCCAGCAGCTTAGGCGACGGACAGGGGACCAACGAGCAGTACTTC; CDR3aa: CASSLGDGQGTNEQYF
d_gene: NA; abundance: NA; j_gene: TRBJ1-2; v_gene: TRBV7-9; CDR3nt: TGTGCCAGCAGCCTGGACACCCATGTCGGCTACACCTTC; CDR3aa: CASSLDTHVGYTF
d_gene: NA; abundance: NA; j_gene: TRBJ1-1; v_gene: TRBV14; CDR3nt: TGTGCCAGCAGCCAAGATCCCCGGGGGGCAACTGAAGCTTTCTTT; CDR3aa: CASSQDPRGATEAFF
d_gene: NA; abundance: NA; j_gene: TRBJ1-5; v_gene: TRBV6-2/TRBV6-3; CDR3nt: TGTGCCAGCAGTTACTCGGGGGGGGGAGGACAGCCCCAGCATTTT; CDR3aa: CASSYSGGGGQPQHF
d_gene: TRBD2; abundance: NA; j_gene: TRBJ2-3; v_gene: TRBV11-2; CDR3nt: TGTGCCAGCAGCCTGGGACTAGCGGGGGGAAATACGCAGTATTTT; CDR3aa: CASSLGLAGGNTQYF
d_gene: TRBD2; abundance: once; j_gene: TRBJ2-1; v_gene: TRBV13; CDR3nt: TGTGCCAGCGCGAGCGGGGGGGCCTACAATGAGCAGTTCTTC; CDR3aa: CASASGGAYNEQFF
d_gene: TRBD1; abundance: NA; j_gene: TRBJ1-4; v_gene: TRBV7-9; CDR3nt: TGTGCCAGCAGCTTAGTCCGGGACAGAAATGAAAAACTGTTTTTT; CDR3aa: CASSLVRDRNEKLFF
d_gene: NA; abundance: NA; j_gene: TRBJ2-7; v_gene: TRBV6-2/TRBV6-3; CDR3nt: TGTGCCAGCAGTTACTCCCGGTACGAGCAGTACTTC; CDR3aa: CASSYSRYEQYF
d_gene: TRBD1; abundance: once; j_gene: TRBJ2-2; v_gene: TRBV2; CDR3nt: TGTGCCAGCAGCGCAGGGGGCGCCGGCACCGGGGAGCTGTTTTTT; CDR3aa: CASSAGGAGTGELFF
d_gene: NA; abundance: NA; j_gene: TRBJ2-4; v_gene: TRBV6-5; CDR3nt: TGTGCCAGCAGCCAGGGTGAGGTAAACATTCAGTACTTC; CDR3aa: CASSQGEVNIQYF
d_gene: TRBD1; abundance: NA; j_gene: TRBJ2-7; v_gene: TRBV27; CDR3nt: TGTGCCAGCAGTTTAAAGGGACAGGGTTACTCCTACGAGCAGTACTTC; CDR3aa: CASSLKGQGYSYEQYF
d_gene: NA; abundance: NA; j_gene: TRBJ2-5; v_gene: TRBV7-3; CDR3nt: TGTGCCAGCTCGGGGACCCAGTACTTC; CDR3aa: CASSGTQYF
d_gene: TRBD1; abundance: NA; j_gene: TRBJ1-4; v_gene: TRBV4-1; CDR3nt: TGCGCCAGCAGCCAAGTTAGGGGGCCTCGGGCAACTAATGAAAAACTGTTTTTT; CDR3aa: CASSQVRGPRATNEKLFF
d_gene: TRBD1; abundance: NA; j_gene: TRBJ1-5; v_gene: TRBV10-2; CDR3nt: TGCGCCAGCAGCCTTAGGGGACAGGGTAAAAAACAGCCCCAGCATTTT; CDR3aa: CASSLRGQGKKQPQHF
d_gene: TRBD2; abundance: once; j_gene: TRBJ2-1; v_gene: TRBV3-1/TRBV3-2; CDR3nt: TGTGCCAGCAGCCACCCCCCCACGACTAGCGGGGGGCCCGGGGAGCAGTTCTTC; CDR3aa: CASSHPPTTSGGPGEQFF
d_gene: NA; abundance: few; j_gene: TRBJ1-5; v_gene: TRBV3-1/TRBV3-2; CDR3nt: TGTGCCAGCAGCCAAGGGGAGGTGGGTCAGCCCCAGCATTTT; CDR3aa: CASSQGEVGQPQHF
d_gene: NA; abundance: NA; j_gene: TRBJ2-1; v_gene: TRBV6-5; CDR3nt: TGTGCCAGCAGTTGGGCAAGTTCCTACAATGAGCAGTTCTTC; CDR3aa: CASSWASSYNEQFF
d_gene: TRBD1; abundance: NA; j_gene: TRBJ1-2; v_gene: TRBV7-9; CDR3nt: TGTGCCAGCAGCGGGACAGGGGGCATTAACTATGGCTACACCTTC; CDR3aa: CASSGTGGINYGYTF
d_gene: TRBD1; abundance: NA; j_gene: TRBJ1-2; v_gene: TRBV12-3/TRBV12-4; CDR3nt: TGTGCCAGCAGCCAGGACAGGGTGTATGGCTACACCTTC; CDR3aa: CASSQDRVYGYTF
d_gene: NA; abundance: NA; j_gene: TRBJ2-7; v_gene: TRBV7-2; CDR3nt: TGTGCCAGCAGCCTCCTCTACGAGCAGTACTTC; CDR3aa: CASSLLYEQYF
d_gene: TRBD1; abundance: NA; j_gene: TRBJ1-6; v_gene: TRBV5-1; CDR3nt: TGCGCCAGCAGCTCAACAGGGGGCGGTTCACCCCTCCACTTT; CDR3aa: CASSSTGGGSPLHF
d_gene: TRBD2; abundance: NA; j_gene: TRBJ2-2; v_gene: TRBV27; CDR3nt: TGTGCCAGCAGTTTGAGCGGGGACCCCACCGGGGAGCTGTTTTTT; CDR3aa: CASSLSGDPTGELFF
d_gene: NA; abundance: NA; j_gene: TRBJ2-3; v_gene: TRBV5-1; CDR3nt: TGCGCCAGCAGCTTGATCGTCCGGTCTAGCACAGATACGCAGTATTTT; CDR3aa: CASSLIVRSSTDTQYF
d_gene: TRBD2; abundance: few; j_gene: TRBJ2-3; v_gene: TRBV27; CDR3nt: TGTGCCAGCAGTTCCTGGACTAGCGGGGGGGCTTTAGATACGCAGTATTTT; CDR3aa: CASSSWTSGGALDTQYF
d_gene: NA; abundance: NA; j_gene: TRBJ2-2; v_gene: TRBV14; CDR3nt: TGTGCCAGCAGCCAAGAACAGAACACCGGGGAGCTGTTTTTT; CDR3aa: CASSQEQNTGELFF
d_gene: TRBD1; abundance: NA; j_gene: TRBJ1-5; v_gene: TRBV18; CDR3nt: TGTGCCAGCTCACCACCGACAGGGAATCAGCCCCAGCATTTT; CDR3aa: CASSPPTGNQPQHF